The 31 T cell receptor beta chains in this list originate from one sample, sequenced in a study of blood T cell repertoires in COVID-19. The table came from immunoSEQ multiplex PCR; TCRdb's copy has only in-frame clones and leaves some out. The sample comprises approximately 290,000 clones, about 89% of which are singletons, and around 2% rests with the top ten. The sample taken for sequencing was peripheral blood. The receptors stem from a woman aged 30 to 39 with COVID-19, enrolled during active disease.

The chain has TRBV27 and TRBJ2-1, with 11 nucleotides matching TRBD2. CDR1 is MNHEY and CDR2 is SMNVEV in the germline V gene (reference sequence). This CDR3 contains 17 residues. V lost 4 bases to trimming and J lost 4 bases; unmatched junction nucleotides: 9. The CDR3 here is CASSSEHSGRAYNEQFF. The CDR3 bases are TGTGCCAGCAGTTCCGAACATAGCGGGAGGGCTTACAATGAGCAGTTCTTC.

The V and J genes are TRBV29-1 and TRBJ1-5, with 8 bases aligning to TRBD1. With V trimmed by 6 bases and J by 2 bases, 6 bases remained unmatched. The CDR3 loop spans 14 amino acids. From germline, CDR1 is SQVTM and CDR2 ANQGSEA. The CDR3 region has the DNA TGCAGCGTAGCCGGACAGGGCCGCAATCAGCCCCAGCATTTT. Its protein is CSVAGQGRNQPQHF.

The rearrangement joins TRBV19 to TRBJ1-6, with no clear D. In germline, CDR1 is LNHDA, CDR2 SQIVND (reference sequence). This CDR3 has 16 residues. Trimming left V 4 bases short and J 9 bases short, with 19 bases between. As DNA, the CDR3 is TGTGCCAGTAGTACGACTGCAAACTCAAAGTTTTCACCCCTCCACTTT. This sequence encodes CASSTTANSKFSPLHF.

The chain recombines TRBV7-8 with TRBJ1-5, with a tentative D call TRBD1 (6 bases). CDR3 length: 18 amino acids. Trimming removed 5 bases at V and 0 bases at J, with 20 bases between. The germline CDR1 and CDR2 sequences are SGHVS and FQNEAQ. The CDR3 region has the DNA TGTGCCAGCAGCAACCCCCCAACGGACAGATATAGCAATCAGCCCCAGCATTTT. Translation gives CASSNPPTDRYSNQPQHF.

The chain links TRBV28 to TRBJ1-5, with D tentatively TRBD1 (5 bases). CDR3 length equals 16 residues. V lost 10 bases and J 0 bases, leaving 19 bases between the germline ends. CDR1 MDHEN and CDR2 SYDVKM come from the germline V gene. The CDR3 bases are TGTGCCACCTTACCTCCAGGGATGATTAGCAATCAGCCCCAGCATTTT. It specifies CATLPPGMISNQPQHF.

The V call is TRBV29-1, the J call TRBJ2-1, with 9 bases matching TRBD1. The ends lost 4 bases at V and 0 bases at J; junction bases unmatched: 1. The CDR3 has 14 amino acids. CDR1 and CDR2 from the germline V gene are SQVTM and ANQGSEA. The CDR3 bases are TGCAGCGTTGGGGACAGGGCCTCCTACAATGAGCAGTTCTTC. It specifies CSVGDRASYNEQFF.

The chain combines TRBV2 with TRBJ2-1; 14 nucleotides line up with TRBD2. The ends lost 6 bases at V and 1 base at J; junction bases unmatched: 8. This CDR3 spans 18 amino acids. The germline V gene has CDR1 SNHLY and CDR2 FYNNEI. The CDR3 nucleotides read TGTGCCAGCAGGTCCGGGACTAGCGGGAGTTATTCCTACAATGAGCAGTTCTTC. This sequence encodes CASRSGTSGSYSYNEQFF.

The V gene is TRBV20-1, the J gene TRBJ1-1, with a possible D match to TRBD1 (5 bases). This CDR3 is built from 11 residues. Germline lookup yields CDR1 DFQATT and CDR2 SNEGSKA (reference sequence). In DNA form, the CDR3 reads TGCAGCTCGACAGAGAACACTGAAGCTTTCTTT. This gives the protein CSSTENTEAFF.

The sample holds one count of this clone. The gene calls are TRBV2 and TRBJ2-1; 10 bases map to TRBD2. With 0 bases clipped from V and 8 bases from J, the junction kept 7 bases outside the gene matches. CDR3 length: 16 residues. Germline-derived CDR1 and CDR2 are SNHLY and FYNNEI. The CDR3 protein is CASSEASSGSLYEQFF. For the CDR3, the DNA is TGTGCCAGCAGTGAAGCGTCTAGCGGGAGTTTGTATGAGCAGTTCTTC. The variable domain in full, completed from reference TRBV2 and TRBJ2-1, reads EPEVTQTPSHQVTQMGQEVILRCVPISNHLYFYWYRQILGQKVEFLVSFYNNEISEKSEIFDDQFSVERPDGSNFTLKIRSTKLEDSAMYFCASSEASSGSLYEQFFGPGTRLTVL.

This chain uses TRBV5-1 with TRBJ1-4; D uncertain. The CDR3 has 15 residues. In germline, CDR1 is SGHRS, CDR2 YFSETQ. Deletions cut 4 bases from V and 4 bases from J, with 14 bases between. CDR3 loop: CASSLLGGFNEKLFF. The DNA for the CDR3 is TGCGCCAGCAGCCTCCTCGGAGGGTTTAATGAAAAACTGTTTTTT.

V usage is TRBV7-9 and J usage is TRBJ2-5, with 10 nucleotides matching TRBD2. Germline CDR1 is SEHNR and CDR2 is FQNEAQ (reference sequence). Germline trimming cut 5 bases from V and 10 bases from J; bases unmatched to any gene: 4. CDR3 length equals 12 residues. The CDR3 region has the DNA TGTGCCAGCAGCAAGAGCGGGGGGGACCAGTACTTC. Translation: CASSKSGGDQYF.

This clone was seen a single time. The same CDR3 also results from other DNA sequences found in this sample. V is TRBV30 and J is TRBJ1-5; 8 positions agree with TRBD1. Losses at the gene ends were 3 bases for V and 1 base for J; bases not matched to a gene: 2. This CDR3 has 14 residues. Germline CDR1 and CDR2: GTSNPN and SVGIG (reference sequence). CDR3 amino acids: CAWRGTGSNQPQHF. CDR3 nucleotides: TGTGCCTGGAGGGGGACAGGAAGCAATCAGCCCCAGCATTTT.

The chain's CDR3 is CASSLPTVYAIYF. CDR3 coding DNA: TGTGCCAGCAGTTTACCTACAGTGTACGCCATATATTTT. The chain has TRBV28 and TRBJ1-3; D not certain. CDR1 and CDR2 (germline): MDHEN, SYDVKM. This CDR3 spans 13 amino acids. Between the trimmed V and J ends, which lost 2 bases and 11 bases, there was a span of 13 bases.

V is TRBV3-1 (or the pseudogene TRBV3-2) and J is TRBJ1-5; D is unclear. Trimming took off 1 base at V and 6 bases at J, with 7 bases between the two ends. The CDR3 spans 13 residues. Germline V gene sequence: CDR1 LGHDT, CDR2 YNNKEL (reference sequence). The CDR3 spells CASSQASTQPQHF. CDR3 nucleotides: TGTGCCAGCAGCCAAGCTAGTACTCAGCCCCAGCATTTT.

This rearrangement joins TRBV6-5 to TRBJ2-1, with TRBD2 identical over 11 bases. Germline V gene lookup returns CDR1 MNHEY and CDR2 SVGAGI. V was clipped by 6 bases and J by 9 bases; unmatched bases: 4. The CDR3 runs 13 residues. Here the CDR3 reads CASRPGLAGEQFF. The CDR3 region has the DNA TGTGCCAGCAGACCCGGACTAGCGGGTGAGCAGTTCTTC.

V is TRBV7-2 and J is TRBJ2-2; D is possibly TRBD2 (5 bases). From germline, CDR1 is SGHTA and CDR2 FQGNSA. The CDR3 loop spans 16 amino acids. V gave up 3 bases and J gave up 3 bases, with 14 bases separating them. CDR3 sequence: CASSLVMGEYTGELFF. The DNA of the CDR3 is TGTGCCAGCAGCTTGGTGATGGGAGAGTACACCGGGGAGCTGTTTTTT.

CDR3 sequence reads: CASSLASGGGNEQFF. The CDR3 nucleotides read TGCGCCAGCAGCTTGGCTAGCGGGGGAGGGAATGAGCAGTTCTTC. V gene TRBV5-1 combines with J gene TRBJ2-1; 10 nucleotides align to TRBD2. The V gene's germline CDR1 is SGHRS and CDR2 YFSETQ. The CDR3 runs to 15 residues. Germline trimming cut 0 bases from V and 7 bases from J; bases unmatched to any gene: 4.

This sequence joins TRBV29-1 and TRBJ1-3, with 9 nucleotides matching TRBD1. Germline V lookup: CDR1 SQVTM, CDR2 ANQGSEA. The CDR3 is made up of 15 amino acids. Trimming removed 7 bases from V and 0 bases from J; junction bases left unmatched: 7. The CDR3 region has the DNA TGCAGCGCGACACAGGGGGCTCACTCTGGAAACACCATATATTTT. It specifies CSATQGAHSGNTIYF.

The J gene is TRBJ2-3, the V gene TRBV19; 12 positions match TRBD2. V lost 3 bases and J lost 1; bases outside the gene matches: 14. The germline V gene has CDR1 LNHDA and CDR2 SQIVND (reference sequence). The CDR3 runs to 20 residues. The CDR3 here is CASSIKGGRTSGTGTDTQYF. The CDR3 coding sequence is TGTGCCAGTAGTATTAAAGGCGGTAGGACTAGCGGGACGGGCACAGATACGCAGTATTTT.

The V and J genes are TRBV15 and TRBJ1-1, with 8 bases fitting TRBD1. V lost 5 bases, J lost 5 bases, and 10 bases stayed unmatched. In germline, CDR1 is LNHNV, CDR2 YYDKDF (reference sequence). This CDR3 is built from 15 residues. CDR3 protein: CATSASGQGRTEAFF. CDR3 coding DNA: TGTGCCACCAGCGCTTCCGGACAGGGCCGAACTGAAGCTTTCTTT.

This chain links TRBV19 with TRBJ2-7; maybe TRBD2 (5 bases). The CDR3 runs 15 residues. Trimming removed 4 bases from V and 2 bases from J, with 15 bases in between. Germline V gives CDR1 LNHDA, CDR2 SQIVND (reference sequence). The CDR3 DNA is TGTGCCAGTAGTAGCCCGGACTCCCGCACCTACGAGCAGTACTTC. It yields the protein CASSSPDSRTYEQYF.

The chain carries TRBV6-1 and TRBJ2-7; 8 bases match TRBD2. With V trimmed by 0 bases and J by 2 bases, 3 bases remained unmatched. CDR1 and CDR2 (germline): MNHNS, SASEGT. The CDR3 runs 15 residues. The DNA of the CDR3 is TGTGCCAGCAGTGAAGCGACGGGAGGGCCCTACGAGCAGTACTTC. This gives the protein CASSEATGGPYEQYF.

This clone occurred many times. V usage is TRBV30 and J usage is TRBJ2-7, with D unresolved. The CDR3 covers 12 residues. Germline V gene sequence: CDR1 GTSNPN, CDR2 SVGIG (reference sequence). Trimming shortened V by 0 bases and J by 4 bases, and 7 bases separated the two germline ends. CDR3 protein: CAWSVMRYEQYF. The DNA of the CDR3 is TGTGCCTGGAGTGTAATGAGATACGAGCAGTACTTC.

The V gene is TRBV29-1, the J gene TRBJ1-4, with TRBD1 identical over 9 bases. The CDR3 spans 13 residues. Germline V gives CDR1 SQVTM, CDR2 ANQGSEA. With V trimmed by 7 bases and J by 7 bases, 7 bases remained unmatched. Here the CDR3 DNA reads TGCAGCGCTCTGACAGGGGGGGGTGAAAAACTGTTTTTT. Translated, it gives CSALTGGGEKLFF. Full variable domain (remainder filled in from reference TRBV29-1 and TRBJ1-4): SAVISQKPSRDICQRGTSLTIQCQVDSQVTMMFWYRQQPGQSLTLIATANQGSEATYESGFVIDKFPISRPNLTFSTLTVSNMSPEDSSIYLCSALTGGGEKLFFGSGTQLSVL.

The V and J genes are TRBV3-1 (or the pseudogene TRBV3-2) and TRBJ2-7; 7 bases fit TRBD1. Per the germline V gene, CDR1 is LGHDT and CDR2 is YNNKEL (reference sequence). The junction had 13 bases not matched to a gene; V was cut back by 4 bases and J by 1 base. The CDR3 has 17 amino acids. DNA of the CDR3: TGTGCCAGCAGCCCCTTCTCGGGACAGATTAAATCCTACGAGCAGTACTTC. Its protein product is CASSPFSGQIKSYEQYF.

This rearrangement joins TRBV5-1 to TRBJ2-7; TRBD2 agrees at 15 bases. The germline V gene has CDR1 SGHRS and CDR2 YFSETQ. The junction had 2 bases not matched to a gene; V was cut back by 3 bases and J by 7 bases. This CDR3 contains 14 residues. In nucleotides, the CDR3 is TGCGCCAGCAGCTCGGGACTAGCGGGAGGTGAGCAGTACTTC. It translates to CASSSGLAGGEQYF.

In this sample, this clone turned up once. This sequence joins TRBV2 and TRBJ2-7; 15 nucleotides match TRBD2. V lost 6 bases, J lost 6 bases, and 6 bases stayed unmatched. CDR1 SNHLY and CDR2 FYNNEI come from the germline V gene. The CDR3 sequence is 15 residues long. This CDR3 is CASSGTSGRSGEQYF. The CDR3 DNA reads TGTGCCAGCAGCGGGACTAGCGGGAGGTCGGGCGAGCAGTACTTC.

This clone has a handful of counts. The chain joins TRBV18 to TRBJ1-1; D might be TRBD1 (6 bases). V gave up 1 base and J gave up 1 base, with 10 bases separating them. This CDR3 region has 15 residues. The germline CDR1 and CDR2 sequences are KGHSH and LQKENI. The CDR3: CASSPLGGKNTEAFF. In DNA form, the CDR3 reads TGTGCCAGCTCACCACTAGGGGGAAAGAACACTGAAGCTTTCTTT.

V and J are TRBV6-6 and TRBJ2-1; tentative D call: TRBD2 (6 bases). This CDR3 has 16 amino acids. Germline V gives CDR1 MNHNY, CDR2 SVGAGI (reference sequence). Trimming took off 2 bases at V and 4 bases at J, with 15 bases between the two ends. The CDR3 DNA sequence: TGTGCCAGCAGTTACCCCTCCGGGACTCCTTACAATGAGCAGTTCTTC. As protein: CASSYPSGTPYNEQFF.

The rearrangement uses TRBV5-6 and TRBJ1-2, with D perhaps matching TRBD1 (5 bases). Germline V CDR1 and CDR2: SGHDT, YYEEEE. Trimming removed 2 bases from V and 4 bases from J, with 12 bases in between. The CDR3 loop spans 14 amino acids. CDR3 coding DNA: TGTGCCAGCAGCTTTTCGGGGGAGGTCTATGGCTACACCTTC. Protein product: CASSFSGEVYGYTF.

The gene calls are TRBV15 and TRBJ2-7; perhaps TRBD2 as D (7 bases). Trimming pared 3 bases from V and 5 bases from J, leaving 20 bases between. The CDR3 totals 16 residues. Per the germline V gene, CDR1 is LNHNV and CDR2 is YYDKDF (reference sequence). CDR3 region: CATSSPGGPSTHEQYF. The CDR3, as DNA: TGTGCCACCAGCAGCCCCGGGGGGCCTAGCACCCACGAGCAGTACTTC. Supplemented by reference TRBV15 and TRBJ2-7, the full variable domain reads DAMVIQNPRYQVTQFGKPVTLSCSQTLNHNVMYWYQQKSSQAPKLLFHYYDKDFNNEADTPDNFQSRRPNTSFCFLDIRSPGLGDTAMYLCATSSPGGPSTHEQYFGPGTRLTVT.